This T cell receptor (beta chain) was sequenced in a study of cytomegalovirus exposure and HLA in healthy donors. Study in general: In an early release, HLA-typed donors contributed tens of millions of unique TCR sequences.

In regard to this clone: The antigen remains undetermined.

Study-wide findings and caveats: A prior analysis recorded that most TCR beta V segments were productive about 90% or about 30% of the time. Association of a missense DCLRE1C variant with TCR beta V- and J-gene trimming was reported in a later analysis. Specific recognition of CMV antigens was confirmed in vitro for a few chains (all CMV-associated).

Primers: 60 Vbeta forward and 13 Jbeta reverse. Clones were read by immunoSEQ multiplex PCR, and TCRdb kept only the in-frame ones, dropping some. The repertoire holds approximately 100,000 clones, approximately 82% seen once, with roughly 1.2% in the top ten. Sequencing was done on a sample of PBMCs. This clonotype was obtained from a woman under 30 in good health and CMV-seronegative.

CDR3 DNA: TGTGCCAGCAGTCCACGGGACAGTTTAGGGAGCGAGCAGTACTTC. Its protein product is CASSPRDSLGSEQYF. The genes are TRBV27 and TRBJ2-7; 7 bases match TRBD1. There are 15 residues in the CDR3. The germline V gene encodes CDR1 MNHEY and CDR2 SMNVEV (reference sequence). The ends lost 5 bases at V and 6 bases at J; junction bases unmatched: 13.